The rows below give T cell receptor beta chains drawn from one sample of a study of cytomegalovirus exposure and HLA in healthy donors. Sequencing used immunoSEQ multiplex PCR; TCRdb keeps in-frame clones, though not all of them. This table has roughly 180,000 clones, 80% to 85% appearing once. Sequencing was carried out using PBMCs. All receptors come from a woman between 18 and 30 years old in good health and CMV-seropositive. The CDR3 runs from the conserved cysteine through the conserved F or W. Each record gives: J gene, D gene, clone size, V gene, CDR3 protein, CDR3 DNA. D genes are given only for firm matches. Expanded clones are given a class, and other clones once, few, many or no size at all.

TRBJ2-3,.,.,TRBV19,CASSTPGGLPPDTQYF,TGTGCCAGTAGTACCCCAGGGGGGCTGCCCCCAGATACGCAGTATTTT
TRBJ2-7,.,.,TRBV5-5,CASSLQGGRYEQYF,TGTGCCAGCAGCTTACAGGGCGGGCGCTACGAGCAGTACTTC
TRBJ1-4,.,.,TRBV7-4,CASSPRQAEDEKPFF,TGTGCCAGCAGCCCCCGACAGGCGGAGGATGAAAAACCGTTTTTT
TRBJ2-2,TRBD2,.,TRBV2,CASSELRGEKGELFF,TGTGCCAGCAGTGAACTTCGGGGGGAGAAGGGGGAGCTGTTTTTT
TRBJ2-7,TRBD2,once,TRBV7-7,CASSQGLAGTREQYF,TGTGCCAGCAGCCAGGGACTAGCGGGGACGCGTGAGCAGTACTTC
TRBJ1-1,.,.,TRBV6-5,CASSYRPRAAEAFF,TGTGCCAGCAGTTATCGACCCCGTGCGGCTGAAGCTTTCTTT
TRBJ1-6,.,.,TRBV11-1,CASSSRQEINSPLHF,TGTGCCAGCAGCTCACGACAGGAGATTAATTCACCCCTCCACTTT
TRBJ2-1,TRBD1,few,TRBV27,CASSQGAAVYEQFF,TGTGCCAGCAGTCAGGGGGCAGCAGTCTATGAGCAGTTCTTC
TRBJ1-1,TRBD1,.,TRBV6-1,CASARQGSTEAFF,TGTGCCAGCGCTAGACAGGGGAGCACTGAAGCTTTCTTT
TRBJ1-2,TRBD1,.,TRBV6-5,CASSYGTANYGYTF,TGTGCCAGCAGCTACGGGACAGCTAACTATGGCTACACCTTC
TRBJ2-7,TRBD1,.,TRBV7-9,CASSIGTGGTTYEQYF,TGTGCCAGCAGCATAGGGACAGGGGGCACAACCTACGAGCAGTACTTC
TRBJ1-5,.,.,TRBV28,CASSLQTGFNQPQHF,TGTGCCAGCAGTTTGCAGACCGGGTTTAATCAGCCCCAGCATTTT
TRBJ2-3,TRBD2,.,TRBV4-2,CASSQGAAGVDTQYF,TGTGCCAGCAGCCAAGGAGCAGCGGGGGTAGATACGCAGTATTTT
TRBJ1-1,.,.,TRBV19,CASSMDSLEAFF,TGTGCCAGTAGTATGGACAGTCTGGAAGCTTTCTTT
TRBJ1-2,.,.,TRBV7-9,CASSPTGNYGYTF,TGTGCCAGCAGCCCCACAGGGAACTATGGCTACACCTTC
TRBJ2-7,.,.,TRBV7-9,CASSLDRAEQYF,TGTGCCAGCAGCTTAGATCGAGCCGAGCAGTACTTC
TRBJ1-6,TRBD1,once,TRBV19,CAGRDSNNSPLHF,TGTGCCGGTCGGGACAGCAATAATTCACCCCTCCACTTT
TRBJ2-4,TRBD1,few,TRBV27,CASSSTGTRNIQYF,TGTGCCAGCAGTTCGACAGGGACCAGAAACATTCAGTACTTC
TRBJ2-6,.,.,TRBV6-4,CASSQDSSGANVLTF,TGTGCCAGCAGCCAAGACAGCTCTGGGGCCAACGTCCTGACTTTC
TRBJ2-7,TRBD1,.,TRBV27,CATGDSYEQYF,TGTGCCACCGGGGACAGCTACGAGCAGTACTTC
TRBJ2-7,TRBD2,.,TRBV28,CACREGGYEQYF,TGTGCCTGCCGGGAGGGGGGGTACGAGCAGTACTTC
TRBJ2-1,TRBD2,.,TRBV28,CASRSAGGGHNEQFF,TGTGCCAGCAGATCCGCGGGGGGAGGACACAATGAGCAGTTCTTC
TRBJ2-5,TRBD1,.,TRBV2,CASRATGGVFEETQYF,TGTGCCAGCAGGGCGACAGGGGGCGTTTTTGAAGAGACCCAGTACTTC
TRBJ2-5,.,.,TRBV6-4,CASSEGPQETQYF,TGTGCCAGCAGTGAGGGGCCCCAAGAGACCCAGTACTTC
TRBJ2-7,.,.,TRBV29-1,CSVLDREGYEQYF,TGCAGCGTTTTGGACAGGGAGGGCTACGAGCAGTACTTC
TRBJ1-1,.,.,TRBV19,CASSMGGTEAFF,TGTGCCAGTAGTATGGGAGGCACTGAAGCTTTCTTT
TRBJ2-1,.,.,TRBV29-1,CSALPGSAYNEQFF,TGCAGCGCTCTGCCTGGGAGCGCCTACAATGAGCAGTTCTTC
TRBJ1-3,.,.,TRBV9,CASSVVPSGKTGNTIYF,TGTGCCAGCAGCGTAGTCCCCTCGGGGAAGACGGGAAACACCATATATTTT
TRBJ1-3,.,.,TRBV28,CASTEVSGNTIYF,TGTGCCAGCACCGAGGTCTCTGGAAACACCATATATTTT
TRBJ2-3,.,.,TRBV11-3,CASSFLGGGTDTQYF,TGTGCCAGCAGCTTCTTAGGGGGGGGCACAGATACGCAGTATTTT
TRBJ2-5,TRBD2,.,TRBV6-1,CASSENVLAGGHPKETQYF,TGTGCCAGCAGTGAGAATGTGCTAGCGGGGGGGCACCCTAAAGAGACCCAGTACTTC
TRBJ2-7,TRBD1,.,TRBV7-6,CASSLRQGRLYEQYF,TGTGCCAGCAGCCTCAGACAGGGACGTCTTTACGAGCAGTACTTC
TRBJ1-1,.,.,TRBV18,CASSSGLNTEAFF,TGTGCCAGCTCATCGGGATTGAACACTGAAGCTTTCTTT
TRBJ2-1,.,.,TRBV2,CASSEPGEQFF,TGTGCCAGCAGTGAACCGGGTGAGCAGTTCTTC
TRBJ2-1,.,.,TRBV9,CASSVGARGSRGNEQFF,TGTGCCAGCAGCGTAGGGGCTAGAGGGTCTAGGGGGAATGAGCAGTTCTTC
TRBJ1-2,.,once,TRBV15,CATSRGLQGNYGYTF,TGTGCCACCAGCAGAGGTCTACAGGGTAACTATGGCTACACCTTC
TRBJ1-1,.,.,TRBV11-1,CASSLGVKNTEAFF,TGTGCCAGCAGCTTAGGAGTTAAGAACACTGAAGCTTTCTTT
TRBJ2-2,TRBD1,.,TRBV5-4,CASSDGTGSSGELFF,TGTGCCAGCAGCGATGGGACAGGGAGTTCCGGGGAGCTGTTTTTT
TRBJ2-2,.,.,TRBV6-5,CASETGTGELFF,TGTGCCAGCGAGACAGGCACCGGGGAGCTGTTTTTT
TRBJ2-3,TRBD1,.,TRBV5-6,CASSPLEGTGRRGTDTQYF,TGTGCCAGCAGCCCTCTTGAGGGGACAGGGAGACGGGGCACAGATACGCAGTATTTT
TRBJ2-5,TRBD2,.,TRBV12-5,CASGLALAGASQTQYF,TGTGCTAGTGGTTTGGCCCTAGCGGGGGCTTCGCAGACCCAGTACTTC
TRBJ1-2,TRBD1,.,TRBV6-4,CASSDGTGAGYGYTF,TGTGCCAGCAGTGACGGGACAGGGGCCGGTTATGGCTACACCTTC
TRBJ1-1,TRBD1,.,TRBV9,CASSVGTGVKTEAFF,TGTGCCAGCAGCGTAGGCACAGGGGTGAAGACTGAAGCTTTCTTT
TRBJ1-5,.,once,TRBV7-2,CASSLGGNSLPQPQHF,TGTGCCAGCAGCTTGGGGGGAAACAGCCTCCCCCAGCCCCAGCATTTT
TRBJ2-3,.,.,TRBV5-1,CASSFDMTDTQYF,TGCGCCAGCAGCTTCGACATGACAGATACGCAGTATTTT
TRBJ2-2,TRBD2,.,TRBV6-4,CASSESGENTGELFF,TGTGCCAGCAGTGAGAGCGGGGAGAACACCGGGGAGCTGTTTTTT
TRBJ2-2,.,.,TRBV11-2,CASSRGGPGDVGELFF,TGTGCCAGCAGCAGAGGTGGCCCAGGGGATGTCGGGGAGCTGTTTTTT
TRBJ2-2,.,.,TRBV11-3,CASSHGRLGTGELFF,TGTGCCAGCAGCCATGGGAGGCTCGGCACCGGGGAGCTGTTTTTT